A single sample gave rise to the 27 T cell receptor beta chains below, sequenced in a study of shared clonotypes between healthy human individuals. Sequenced by immunoSEQ multiplex PCR; TCRdb stores in-frame clones only, minus some. The sample consists of hundreds of thousands of clones, more than 70% of them appearing once. The sample taken for sequencing was memory CD4+ T cells sorted from blood. The subset was: CD45RA-negative fraction. The receptors were gathered from a woman in her thirties in good health.

This clone was counted between two and nine times. Other DNA sequences in this specimen translate into the identical CDR3. The chain couples TRBV5-1 to TRBJ2-3; D is tentatively TRBD1 or TRBD2 (5 bases each). With 4 bases removed from V and 3 bases from J, the gap between germline ends came to 12 bases. The CDR3 consists of 14 residues. Germline assignment: CDR1 SGHRS and CDR2 YFSETQ. In DNA, the CDR3 is TGCGCCAGCAGCCCCGGGACGCTAACAGATACGCAGTATTTT. Translation gives CASSPGTLTDTQYF.

V gene TRBV5-1 combines with J gene TRBJ2-3; 11 bases match TRBD2. The CDR3 length is 16 residues. CDR1 is SGHRS, CDR2 YFSETQ, per germline. The J segment lost 0 bases and the V segment lost 4 bases, leaving 4 bases of the junction unmatched. The CDR3 loop reads CASSKRTSGSTDTQYF. CDR3 bases: TGCGCCAGCAGCAAAAGGACTAGCGGGAGCACAGATACGCAGTATTTT.

This rearrangement joins TRBV19 to TRBJ1-4; the match to TRBD1 covers 10 bases. The CDR3 has 15 residues. The germline CDR1 and CDR2 sequences are LNHDA and SQIVND (reference sequence). V dropped 5 bases and J dropped 7; count of bases not matched to a gene: 7. CDR3 sequence: CASSLSTGGLEKLFF. The DNA for the CDR3 is TGTGCCAGTAGTCTTTCGACAGGGGGCCTTGAAAAACTGTTTTTT. Supplemented by reference TRBV19 and TRBJ1-4, the full variable domain reads DGGITQSPKYLFRKEGQNVTLSCEQNLNHDAMYWYRQDPGQGLRLIYYSQIVNDFQKGDIAEGYSVSREKKESFPLTVTSAQKNPTAFYLCASSLSTGGLEKLFFGSGTQLSVL.

The chain carries TRBV19 and TRBJ1-1; D is perhaps TRBD1 (5 bases). From germline, CDR1 is LNHDA and CDR2 SQIVND (reference sequence). The CDR3 covers 13 residues. Deletions cut 5 bases from V and 8 bases from J, with 15 bases between. The CDR3 spells CASSPVAGLEAFF. The CDR3 nucleotides are TGTGCCAGTAGTCCCGTTGCGGGACTCGAAGCTTTCTTT.

The V call is TRBV14, the J call TRBJ2-2; D gene unclear. The germline CDR1 and CDR2 sequences are SGHDN and FVKESK. Trimming stripped 0 bases from V and 5 bases from J, with 4 bases between. The CDR3 contains 13 residues. The CDR3 region is CASSQDWTGELFF. Here the CDR3 DNA reads TGTGCCAGCAGCCAAGATTGGACCGGGGAGCTGTTTTTT.

The V and J genes are TRBV28 and TRBJ1-2; no firm D call. In germline, CDR1 is MDHEN, CDR2 SYDVKM. With 9 bases removed from V and 3 bases from J, the gap between germline ends came to 8 bases. CDR3 size: 11 residues. The CDR3 region has the DNA TGTGCCAGTTCGAACCACTATGGCTACACCTTC. As protein: CASSNHYGYTF.

This chain joins TRBV2 and TRBJ2-4; D possibly matches TRBD1 or TRBD2 (5 bases each). The CDR3 is 18 amino acids. The germline V gene encodes CDR1 SNHLY and CDR2 FYNNEI. Trimming shortened V by 3 bases and J by 0 bases, and 18 bases separated the two germline ends. Here the CDR3 DNA reads TGTGCCAGCAGTGACAGGGCCGCGAGCGGTTTAGCCAAAAACATTCAGTACTTC. This gives the protein CASSDRAASGLAKNIQYF.

V is TRBV5-1 and J is TRBJ2-5; 7 nucleotides line up with TRBD1. Judging by the DNA end, TRBJ2-7 fits better; the J call may be wrong. CDR3 length: 14 residues. Germline assignment: CDR1 SGHRS and CDR2 YFSETQ. In DNA form, the CDR3 reads TGCGCCAGCAGCTCGGGACAGCCAACCTACGAGCAGTACTTC. It yields the protein CASSSGQPTYEQYF.

The gene calls are TRBV2 and TRBJ1-3, with TRBD1 matching 8 bases. Germline V gene sequence: CDR1 SNHLY, CDR2 FYNNEI. J lost 0 bases, V lost 7 bases, and 5 bases had no gene match. The CDR3 length is 15 residues. The DNA of the CDR3 is TGTGCCAGCAAAACCACAGGGGGCTCTGGAAACACCATATATTTT. This translates into CASKTTGGSGNTIYF.

The chain uses TRBV4-1 and TRBJ2-1; 9 nucleotides match TRBD2. The CDR3 sequence is 15 residues long. CDR1 and CDR2 (germline): MGHRA, YSYEKL. Trimming at V came to 4 bases and at J to 7 bases, leaving 8 bases not matched to a gene. The CDR3 nucleotides are TGCGCCAGCAGCCCTCTAGCGGGAATAGGTAATGAGCAGTTCTTC. Translation: CASSPLAGIGNEQFF.

CDR3 DNA sequence: TGTGCCAGCAGTTTCGGGACGGACCAAGAGACCCAGTACTTC. Translated: CASSFGTDQETQYF. This chain uses TRBV27 with TRBJ2-5, with D perhaps given as TRBD1 or TRBD2 (5 bases each). The V end was cut by 3 bases, the J end by 0 bases, with 8 bases between. Germline CDR1 is MNHEY and CDR2 is SMNVEV (reference sequence). The CDR3 has 14 amino acids.

The CDR3 DNA sequence: TGTGCCAGTAGTCGGACAGCGAACACTGAAGCTTTCTTT. Protein sequence: CASSRTANTEAFF. The V gene is TRBV19, the J gene TRBJ1-1, with D tentatively TRBD1 (6 bases). Germline loops: CDR1 LNHDA, CDR2 SQIVND (reference sequence). This CDR3 has 13 residues. V was pared by 5 bases and J by 1 base, with 8 bases between.

J is TRBJ2-3 and V is TRBV19, with a tentative D call TRBD2 (6 bases). V lost 5 bases and J lost 3, with 18 bases in between. CDR3 length: 16 residues. Germline CDR1 and CDR2: LNHDA and SQIVND (reference sequence). This chain's CDR3 is CASSDSAGSLTDTQYF. Written as DNA, the CDR3 is TGTGCCAGTAGTGACTCGGCGGGATCGTTGACAGATACGCAGTATTTT. The full variable domain, its missing parts supplied by reference TRBV19 and TRBJ2-3, is DGGITQSPKYLFRKEGQNVTLSCEQNLNHDAMYWYRQDPGQGLRLIYYSQIVNDFQKGDIAEGYSVSREKKESFPLTVTSAQKNPTAFYLCASSDSAGSLTDTQYFGPGTRLTVL.

The rearrangement links TRBV28 to TRBJ2-1; 10 bases fit TRBD2. The V segment lost 4 bases and the J segment 6 bases; nucleotides outside the gene matches: 9. The CDR3 spans 16 residues. In germline, CDR1 is MDHEN, CDR2 SYDVKM. CDR3 DNA sequence: TGTGCCAGCAGTTGGTCCAGCGGGAGGGCCCTCAATGAGCAGTTCTTC. Translated, it gives CASSWSSGRALNEQFF.

J is TRBJ2-1 and V is TRBV9; unclear D gene. V was pared by 4 bases and J by 1 base, with 12 bases between. The CDR3 runs to 15 residues. Germline V gene sequence: CDR1 SGDLS, CDR2 YYNGEE. The CDR3 here is CASSSVGGSYNEQFF. CDR3 in DNA: TGTGCCAGCAGCTCGGTCGGTGGTTCCTACAATGAGCAGTTCTTC.

V and J are TRBV19 and TRBJ1-1; no clear D gene. The V gene's germline CDR1 is LNHDA and CDR2 SQIVND (reference sequence). CDR3 length equals 13 residues. V was trimmed by 3 bases and J by 2 bases, leaving 7 bases between them. The CDR3 sequence is CASSMTYNTEAFF. The CDR3 bases are TGTGCCAGTAGTATGACCTACAACACTGAAGCTTTCTTT.

This clone was observed many times. This chain connects TRBV10-3 to TRBJ2-1; D is possibly TRBD2 (5 bases). Germline V gene sequence: CDR1 ENHRY, CDR2 SYGVKD. The CDR3 consists of 14 residues. Trimming cost V 4 bases and J 4 bases, with 11 bases left between them. CDR3: CAISGSVAYNEQFF. CDR3 bases: TGTGCCATCAGTGGTAGCGTGGCATACAATGAGCAGTTCTTC.

The chain has TRBV29-1 and TRBJ2-7; the D is unclear. The CDR3 is 12 residues long. Germline V lookup: CDR1 SQVTM, CDR2 ANQGSEA. Trimming stripped 7 bases from V and 3 bases from J, with 13 bases between. CDR3 sequence (DNA): TGCAGCGGATTCTGGGTCGGCTACGAGCAGTACTTC. Translated, it gives CSGFWVGYEQYF.

This clone appeared a few times. The chain is built from TRBV28 and TRBJ2-2; 14 nucleotides align to TRBD2. The CDR3 has 17 residues. Germline CDR1 and CDR2: MDHEN and SYDVKM. Losses at the gene ends were 1 base for V and 4 bases for J; bases not matched to a gene: 2. CDR3 sequence: CASSLSGTSGSTGELFF. The CDR3 bases are TGTGCCAGCAGTTTATCCGGGACTAGCGGGAGCACCGGGGAGCTGTTTTTT.

The chain is built from TRBV5-1 and TRBJ2-2; the D is unclear. CDR3 length: 15 amino acids. Germline-derived CDR1 and CDR2 are SGHRS and YFSETQ. With 0 bases removed from V and 5 bases from J, the gap between germline ends came to 11 bases. The CDR3 is CASSLVASSTGELFF. For the CDR3, the DNA is TGCGCCAGCAGCTTGGTCGCGAGTTCGACCGGGGAGCTGTTTTTT.

This chain uses TRBV19 with TRBJ2-2, with D hard to call. V dropped 5 bases and J dropped 5 bases, with 9 bases sitting between them. Germline V gene data show CDR1 as LNHDA and CDR2 as SQIVND (reference sequence). The CDR3 consists of 13 residues. CDR3 DNA sequence: TGTGCCAGTAGTCCCCTGGTAACCGGGGAGCTGTTTTTT. It codes for CASSPLVTGELFF.

V usage is TRBV11-2 and J usage is TRBJ2-5; 10 bases fit TRBD2. CDR1 SGHAT and CDR2 FQNNGV come from the germline V gene. This CDR3 region has 15 residues. V shed 1 base and J 5 bases; nucleotides not matched to a gene: 4. CDR3 nucleotides: TGTGCCAGCAGCTTAGGGACTAGCGGAGGTGAGACCCAGTACTTC. Its protein product is CASSLGTSGGETQYF. Full variable domain (rest looked up from reference TRBV11-2 and TRBJ2-5): EAGVAQSPRYKIIEKRQSVAFWCNPISGHATLYWYQQILGQGPKLLIQFQNNGVVDDSQLPKDRFSAERLKGVDSTLKIQPAKLEDSAVYLCASSLGTSGGETQYFGPGTRLLVL.

The V gene is TRBV5-1, the J gene TRBJ1-1; 7 bases match TRBD1. The germline CDR1 and CDR2 sequences are SGHRS and YFSETQ. V shed 2 bases, J shed 4 bases, and the junction held 14 bases outside the gene matches. This CDR3 has 17 amino acids. The CDR3: CASSFRGAGRDSTEAFF. The CDR3 DNA reads as TGCGCCAGCAGCTTCAGGGGGGCGGGGCGAGATAGCACTGAAGCTTTCTTT.

This sequence joins TRBV2 and TRBJ2-1; possibly TRBD2 for D (6 bases). Germline V gene sequence: CDR1 SNHLY, CDR2 FYNNEI. With 4 bases removed from V and 10 bases from J, the gap between germline ends came to 11 bases. This CDR3 has 12 residues. CDR3 DNA: TGTGCCAGCAGTGGCTGGGAGGCGGAGCAGTTCTTC. Its translation is CASSGWEAEQFF. Full variable domain (rest looked up from reference TRBV2 and TRBJ2-1): EPEVTQTPSHQVTQMGQEVILRCVPISNHLYFYWYRQILGQKVEFLVSFYNNEISEKSEIFDDQFSVERPDGSNFTLKIRSTKLEDSAMYFCASSGWEAEQFFGPGTRLTVL.

The chain couples TRBV7-9 to TRBJ2-2; D is unclear. V lost 3 bases, J lost 2 bases, and 7 bases lay in between. Germline CDR1 SEHNR, CDR2 FQNEAQ (reference sequence). There are 14 residues in the CDR3. CDR3 protein: CASSFVGNTGELFF. For the CDR3, the DNA is TGTGCCAGCAGCTTCGTTGGTAACACCGGGGAGCTGTTTTTT.

This chain connects TRBV5-4 to TRBJ1-2; perhaps TRBD1 as D (5 bases). The V end lost 0 bases, the J end lost 5 bases, and 14 bases lay between the germline ends. Germline assignment: CDR1 SGHNT and CDR2 YYREEE (reference sequence). The CDR3 extends over 15 amino acids. The CDR3: CASSLDRGTGYGYTF. Here the CDR3 DNA reads TGTGCCAGCAGCTTGGATCGGGGGACGGGTTATGGCTACACCTTC.

This chain links TRBV4-2 with TRBJ2-1, with TRBD2 identical over 12 bases. Trimming removed 4 bases from V and 15 bases from J; junction bases left unmatched: 13. CDR1 and CDR2 (germline): LGHNA, YNFKEQ. The CDR3 extends over 15 amino acids. The CDR3 region is CASSPAKLAGGPPFF. CDR3 DNA: TGTGCCAGCAGCCCGGCCAAACTAGCGGGAGGACCCCCGTTCTTC.